This TCR beta chain was documented in a study of blood T cell repertoires in COVID-19. The data were produced by immunoSEQ multiplex PCR, yet TCRdb's version contains in-frame clones alone and is incomplete. The repertoire includes roughly 100,000 clones, around 73% of them detected once, and approximately 9.9% sits in the top ten. The CDR3 sequence is 17 residues long. Losses at the gene ends were 3 bases for V and 4 bases for J; bases not matched to a gene: 10. In germline, CDR1 is SGHAT, CDR2 FQNNGV. The sequence was obtained from a man in his fifties or sixties with active or convalescent COVID-19. Sequencing used peripheral blood. The chain employs TRBV11-2 and TRBJ2-5; 11 nucleotides align to TRBD2. This CDR3 reads CASSLGLAGGGRETQYF. The CDR3 nucleotides are TGTGCCAGCAGCTTGGGGCTAGCGGGAGGCGGGAGAGAGACCCAGTACTTC.